The entry that follows covers one T cell receptor (beta chain) sequence. The target antigen is unknown. This entry is derived from a study of shared clonotypes between healthy human individuals. Study-level points and caveats: Sequencing depth was expected to influence donor clonotype sharing.

The CDR3 has 19 amino acids. With V trimmed by 3 bases and J by 1 base, 12 bases remained unmatched. CDR1 and CDR2 (germline): KGHSH, LQKENI. Sorted-subset replicate PCR reactions were performed with about 210 ng DNA, corresponding to roughly 30,000 T cell genomes. Some clones are missing from TCRdb's copy, which holds only in-frame ones; the method was immunoSEQ multiplex PCR. This table has about 1 million clones, 65% to 75% appearing once. Subsets obtained from CD4+ cells comprised CD45RA+ naive and CD45RA-negative memory cells. Sequences were obtained from memory CD4+ T cells sorted from blood. Specified subset: CD45RA-negative fraction. The rearrangement joins TRBV18 to TRBJ2-4; 10 bases fit TRBD2. This TCR was sampled from a man aged 18 to 30 in good health. CDR3 amino acids: CASSPTLAGVDLAKNIQYF. The CDR3 DNA is TGTGCCAGCTCACCGACGCTAGCGGGAGTGGATTTGGCCAAAAACATTCAGTACTTC.